The source of this TCR beta chain is a study of blood T cells in healthy people across ages. A second PCR, run for roughly 7 to 12 cycles, used a sample-barcoded 5' primer plus a J-beta primer mix. The authors tagged each cDNA molecule using a template-switch adaptor with 12 random nucleotides. Via MiXCR, TCRdb re-called the 5' RACE reads, giving one row per CDR3 protein. The sample includes about 1.6 million distinct CDR3 sequences, around 35% seen only once; the top ten take about 11%. Turning to this clonotype: As yet, its antigen is unknown.

There are 16 residues in the CDR3. Study-level results: TCR beta diversity was tightly associated with the proportion of naive T cells.

The clonotype comes from a woman younger than 45 in good health. The sequenced material came from blood. This chain connects TRBV21-1 to TRBJ2-3; no DNA check was done on the table's D call, TRBD1. TRBV21-1 is a pseudogene locus. The CDR3, as DNA: TGTGCCAGCAGCCCCAGCAACGGGGCAGGCACAGATACGCAGTATTTT. Its protein product is CASSPSNGAGTDTQYF.